The 25 T cell receptor beta chains listed next were all sequenced from one sample in a study of shared T cell receptors in the human thymus. The method was immunoSEQ multiplex PCR; TCRdb's version includes in-frame clones alone and lacks a portion of them. Here the sample spans some 660,000 clones, roughly 86% being singletons. These sequences were also reported in another study, on human thymus T cells.

The sequenced sample was thymocytes. The source of these receptors is a boy in the first two years of life with a congenital heart defect.

This clone has only a few counts. This chain links TRBV5-6 with TRBJ2-7; 8 nucleotides match TRBD1. V was pared by 4 bases and J by 5 bases, with 11 bases of the junction left unmatched. This CDR3 has 15 residues. Germline assignment: CDR1 SGHDT and CDR2 YYEEEE. The CDR3 region is CASSKDRAPGHEQYF. CDR3 bases: TGTGCCAGCAGCAAGGACAGGGCCCCGGGCCACGAGCAGTACTTC. Complete variable domain (other parts from reference TRBV5-6 and TRBJ2-7): DAGVTQSPTHLIKTRGQQVTLRCSPKSGHDTVSWYQQALGQGPQFIFQYYEEEERQRGNFPDRFSGHQFPNYSSELNVNALLLGDSALYLCASSKDRAPGHEQYFGPGTRLTVT.

The gene calls are TRBV19 and TRBJ1-3; D is undetermined. The CDR3 length is 12 residues. V lost 9 bases and J lost 3, with 9 bases in between. CDR1 LNHDA and CDR2 SQIVND come from the germline V gene (reference sequence). DNA for the CDR3: TGTGCCAGCCTAAAATATGGAAACACCATATATTTT. It translates to CASLKYGNTIYF. The complete variable domain, with remaining parts taken from reference TRBV19 and TRBJ1-3, reads DGGITQSPKYLFRKEGQNVTLSCEQNLNHDAMYWYRQDPGQGLRLIYYSQIVNDFQKGDIAEGYSVSREKKESFPLTVTSAQKNPTAFYLCASLKYGNTIYFGEGSWLTVV.

The chain links TRBV7-4 to TRBJ2-5; 14 nucleotides line up with TRBD2. Trimming removed 1 base from V and 2 bases from J; junction bases left unmatched: 0. In germline, CDR1 is SGHVT, CDR2 SQSDAQ. The CDR3 extends over 16 amino acids. CDR3 region: CASSLGTSGGQETQYF. In DNA, the CDR3 is TGTGCCAGCAGCTTAGGGACTAGCGGGGGGCAAGAGACCCAGTACTTC.

This clone appeared a single time. The genes are TRBV10-3 and TRBJ2-1; 7 bases agree with TRBD2. The CDR3 length is 15 residues. Germline values: CDR1 ENHRY, CDR2 SYGVKD. The J segment lost 8 bases and the V segment lost 5 bases, leaving 12 bases of the junction unmatched. The CDR3 DNA sequence: TGTGCCATCAGTCCCTCCGAAGCGGGGAGGGATGAGCAGTTCTTC. It translates to CAISPSEAGRDEQFF.

The genes are TRBV12-5 and TRBJ1-4; TRBD1 matches 10 bases. Germline lookup yields CDR1 LGHNT and CDR2 FRNRAP. The CDR3 has 15 amino acids. V trimming: 5 bases; J trimming: 7 bases; junction bases outside the gene matches: 7. Here the CDR3 reads CASGPDRGRGEKLFF. CDR3 DNA sequence: TGTGCTAGTGGTCCCGACAGGGGGCGAGGTGAAAAACTGTTTTTT.

The CDR3 DNA is TGTGCCAGCAGGCGGACTGCGGTAGCTTCACCCCTCCACTTT. This encodes CASRRTAVASPLHF. The chain has TRBV6-5 and TRBJ1-6; no reliable D call. The CDR3 length is 14 residues. With 6 bases removed from V and 9 bases from J, the gap between germline ends came to 15 bases. Germline-derived CDR1 and CDR2 are MNHEY and SVGAGI.

The V and J genes are TRBV4-2 and TRBJ2-6, with D tentatively TRBD1 (5 bases). The CDR3 loop spans 19 amino acids. V was trimmed by 0 bases and J by 0 bases, leaving 15 bases between them. Germline loops: CDR1 LGHNA, CDR2 YNFKEQ. The CDR3 DNA is TGTGCCAGCAGCCAAGATCCGTCAGGGATCCGCTCTGGGGCCAACGTCCTGACTTTC. Translating gives CASSQDPSGIRSGANVLTF.

The chain carries TRBV29-1 and TRBJ2-7, with 7 nucleotides matching TRBD1. Germline values: CDR1 SQVTM, CDR2 ANQGSEA. Losses at the gene ends were 6 bases for V and 4 bases for J; bases not matched to a gene: 3. This CDR3 region has 11 residues. The CDR3 DNA reads as TGCAGCGTCCTACAGGGGTACGAGCAGTACTTC. Translating it yields CSVLQGYEQYF.

The V and J genes are TRBV19 and TRBJ2-4; TRBD1 matches at 7 bases. Germline V gene sequence: CDR1 LNHDA, CDR2 SQIVND (reference sequence). The CDR3 spans 16 residues. V lost 4 bases and J lost 0; bases outside the gene matches: 6. CDR3 DNA: TGTGCCAGTAGTACAAGACAGGGAATAGCCAAAAACATTCAGTACTTC. Amino acids: CASSTRQGIAKNIQYF.

The count of this clone is one. V is TRBV6-5 and J is TRBJ2-1; maybe TRBD2 (7 bases). The CDR3 covers 15 residues. V dropped 6 bases and J dropped 6 bases, with 18 bases sitting between them. The germline CDR1 and CDR2 sequences are MNHEY and SVGAGI. The CDR3 sequence is CASSIGRTATNEQFF. CDR3 nucleotides: TGTGCCAGCAGCATCGGGAGGACAGCGACCAATGAGCAGTTCTTC.

The gene calls are TRBV6-6 and TRBJ2-1, with a weak D call TRBD1 (6 bases). Trimming took off 6 bases at V and 11 bases at J, with 17 bases between the two ends. This CDR3 comprises 13 residues. Germline V gene lookup returns CDR1 MNHNY and CDR2 SVGAGI (reference sequence). The CDR3 spells CASRDNGTRKQFF. The DNA for the CDR3 is TGTGCCAGCAGGGACAACGGGACACGGAAGCAGTTCTTC.

J is TRBJ2-3 and V is TRBV2; D is ambiguous. The CDR3 is 17 amino acids. V was shortened by 4 bases and J by 0 bases, with 17 bases between the two germline ends. The germline gives CDR1 SNHLY, CDR2 FYNNEI. The CDR3 loop is CASSGSARPRSTDTQYF. The CDR3, as DNA: TGTGCCAGCAGTGGTTCAGCGCGTCCCCGGAGCACAGATACGCAGTATTTT.

This clone was counted once. The chain has TRBV4-3 and TRBJ2-3; TRBD2 agrees at 12 bases. The CDR3 covers 16 residues. The germline CDR1 and CDR2 sequences are LGHNA and YSLEER. The trim removed 4 bases at V and 4 bases at J, leaving 6 bases unmatched. As DNA, the CDR3 is TGCGCCAGCAGCCCATCTAGCGGGGGGGCCGCAGATACGCAGTATTTT. Protein sequence: CASSPSSGGAADTQYF.

The chain is built from TRBV4-3 and TRBJ2-3, with 9 bases fitting TRBD2. The junction had 5 bases not matched to a gene; V was cut back by 3 bases and J by 1 base. The length of the CDR3 is 16 residues. Germline values: CDR1 LGHNA, CDR2 YSLEER. CDR3 sequence: CASSQIIAGGTDTQYF. The CDR3 nucleotides read TGCGCCAGCAGCCAGATTATAGCGGGAGGCACAGATACGCAGTATTTT.

This clone was detected only once. The chain is built from TRBV7-9 and TRBJ1-1; 7 nucleotides line up with TRBD1. The CDR3 contains 12 residues. The V gene's germline CDR1 is SEHNR and CDR2 FQNEAQ (reference sequence). J lost 10 bases, V lost 3 bases, and 5 bases had no gene match. The CDR3 is CASSLGQKGAFF. CDR3 in DNA: TGTGCCAGCAGCTTGGGACAGAAGGGAGCTTTCTTT. Complete variable domain (other parts from reference TRBV7-9 and TRBJ1-1): DTGVSQNPRHKITKRGQNVTFRCDPISEHNRLYWYRQTLGQGPEFLTYFQNEAQLEKSRLLSDRFSAERPKGSFSTLEIQRTEQGDSAMYLCASSLGQKGAFFGQGTRLTVV.

The chain combines TRBV4-3 with TRBJ1-3; no clear D gene. Germline values: CDR1 LGHNA, CDR2 YSLEER. Trimming pared 5 bases from V and 0 bases from J, leaving 23 bases between. The CDR3 length is 19 residues. The CDR3 protein is CASSKKVGVFDTSGNTIYF. The CDR3 DNA reads TGCGCCAGCAGCAAAAAAGTGGGAGTGTTTGACACCTCTGGAAACACCATATATTTT.

J is TRBJ1-4 and V is TRBV5-6; 8 bases line up with TRBD1. Germline CDR1 reads SGHDT; CDR2 reads YYEEEE. The length of the CDR3 is 17 residues. V lost 3 bases, J lost 7 bases, and 14 bases stayed unmatched. Here the CDR3 reads CASSSRDRFNGGEKLFF. The CDR3 bases are TGTGCCAGCAGCTCCCGGGACAGGTTCAACGGAGGTGAAAAACTGTTTTTT.

The rearrangement links TRBV4-3 to TRBJ2-5; D possibly corresponds to TRBD2 (5 bases). The germline V and J ends were trimmed by 0 bases and 7 bases, with 9 bases remaining between them. The CDR3 spans 13 residues. Germline V lookup: CDR1 LGHNA, CDR2 YSLEER. The CDR3 nucleotides read TGCGCCAGCAGCCAAGAAGAGGGAGCGACCCAGTACTTC. Its translation: CASSQEEGATQYF.

On this clone: The identical CDR3 is also encoded by other nucleotide sequences in the sample. The chain combines TRBV28 with TRBJ1-2, with 7 bases lining up with TRBD1. Looked up from germline, CDR1 is MDHEN and CDR2 is SYDVKM. J was trimmed by 5 bases and V by 3 bases; bases with no gene match: 3. This CDR3 is 13 amino acids long. CDR3 bases: TGTGCCAGCAGTTTGGGGACAGCGTATGGCTACACCTTC. This gives the protein CASSLGTAYGYTF.

The chain employs TRBV28 and TRBJ2-3; 11 positions match TRBD2. V gave up 7 bases and J gave up 0 bases; unmatched junction bases: 27. Germline V CDR1 and CDR2: MDHEN, SYDVKM. CDR3 size: 23 residues. CDR3 sequence (DNA): TGTGCCAGCAATCCCACCTCTGCCAAGGCCGGGACTAGCGGAACCTCTAGCACAGATACGCAGTATTTT. Translated, it gives CASNPTSAKAGTSGTSSTDTQYF.

The V call is TRBV14, the J call TRBJ1-2; no firm D call. CDR1 SGHDN and CDR2 FVKESK come from the germline V gene. CDR3 length equals 13 residues. The V end lost 0 bases, the J end lost 6 bases, and 8 bases lay between the germline ends. CDR3 sequence: CASSQDAEDGYTF. CDR3 DNA sequence: TGTGCCAGCAGCCAAGATGCAGAGGATGGCTACACCTTC.

A single count supports this clone. The rearrangement uses TRBV2 and TRBJ2-7; 9 bases map to TRBD2. The germline CDR1 and CDR2 sequences are SNHLY and FYNNEI. Trimming at V came to 6 bases and at J to 2 bases, leaving 5 bases not matched to a gene. The CDR3 covers 14 residues. In DNA, the CDR3 is TGTGCCAGCAGGCTAGCGGGGACCCCCTACGAGCAGTACTTC. Protein: CASRLAGTPYEQYF.

V gene TRBV6-5 combines with J gene TRBJ1-1, with a tentative D call TRBD1 (5 bases). The V gene lost 6 bases and the J gene lost 4 bases, with 12 bases spanning the gap. This CDR3 is 13 amino acids long. CDR1 is MNHEY and CDR2 is SVGAGI in the germline V gene. The CDR3 nucleotides read TGTGCCAGCAGGGCAGGGTGGGTCACTGAAGCTTTCTTT. Translation: CASRAGWVTEAFF.

The chain combines TRBV28 with TRBJ1-5; D uncertain. V lost 1 base, J lost 0 bases, and 7 bases lay in between. This CDR3 comprises 15 residues. The V gene's germline CDR1 is MDHEN and CDR2 SYDVKM. CDR3 sequence: CASSLSPNSNQPQHF. CDR3 coding DNA: TGTGCCAGCAGTTTATCGCCTAATAGCAATCAGCCCCAGCATTTT.

The rearrangement uses TRBV27 and TRBJ1-1; 8 positions match TRBD1. Losses at the gene ends were 6 bases for V and 3 bases for J; bases not matched to a gene: 15. CDR3 length: 17 amino acids. CDR1 MNHEY and CDR2 SMNVEV come from the germline V gene (reference sequence). The CDR3 sequence is CASSPGTGVGYDTEAFF. The CDR3 DNA follows: TGTGCCAGCAGCCCCGGGACAGGCGTTGGGTATGACACTGAAGCTTTCTTT.